The 32 T cell receptor beta chains in this list originate from one sample, sequenced in a study of T cells after yellow fever vaccination. Each CDR3 protein gets one entry after TCRdb re-called the 5' RACE reads with MiXCR. The sample shows 300,000 to 350,000 distinct CDR3 sequences, roughly a tenth of them seen only once. The sample in question was CD4+ T cells sorted from PBMCs, obtained 45 days after the yellow fever booster vaccination. The receptor set was obtained from a man between 18 and 35 years old who received the YFV17D yellow fever vaccine.

The rearrangement joins TRBV7-8 to TRBJ1-1; D ambiguous. Trimming took 6 bases from V and 1 from J, leaving 9 bases between them. Germline CDR1 SGHVS, CDR2 FQNEAQ. CDR3 length: 13 residues. The CDR3: CASREDGNTEAFF. The CDR3 bases are TGTGCCAGCAGAGAAGACGGGAACACTGAAGCTTTCTTT.

The CDR3 DNA sequence: TGCAGTGCTAGAGATCTAGGGAAAGAGACCCAGTACTTC. This gives the protein CSARDLGKETQYF. J is TRBJ2-5 and V is TRBV20-1, with D unresolved. This CDR3 contains 13 residues. Germline V gene data show CDR1 as DFQATT and CDR2 as SNEGSKA (reference sequence). Trimming pared 0 bases from V and 3 bases from J, leaving 8 bases between.

A few counts support this clonotype. The rearrangement uses TRBV7-3 and TRBJ2-3, with D unresolved. V gave up 0 bases and J gave up 1 base, with 17 bases separating them. The CDR3 loop spans 18 amino acids. In germline, CDR1 is SGHTA, CDR2 FQGTGA. As DNA, the CDR3 is TGTGCCAGCAGCTTAACGGCTCGAGTCGCTATTGGCACAGATACGCAGTATTTT. This encodes CASSLTARVAIGTDTQYF.

The chain employs TRBV20-1 and TRBJ2-3; D is possibly TRBD2 (6 bases). V shed 1 base and J shed 6 bases, with 11 bases lying between them. The CDR3 covers 13 residues. Germline V gene sequence: CDR1 DFQATT, CDR2 SNEGSKA (reference sequence). The CDR3 nucleotides are TGCAGTGCTAGAGTGGTCCTAGCGGATACGCAGTATTTT. Its protein is CSARVVLADTQYF.

The J gene is TRBJ2-5, the V gene TRBV20-1; the match to TRBD2 covers 8 bases. The CDR3 contains 13 residues. The V and J ends lost 0 bases and 5 bases, in that order; junction bases with no gene match: 2. CDR1 and CDR2 from the germline V gene are DFQATT and SNEGSKA (reference sequence). Here the CDR3 DNA reads TGCAGTGCTAGAGATAGCGGGGTTGAGACCCAGTACTTC. Translated, it gives CSARDSGVETQYF.

This sequence joins TRBV9 and TRBJ2-3; 9 nucleotides line up with TRBD2. CDR3 length equals 16 residues. After removal of 4 bases from V and 2 bases from J, the junction contained 8 bases not matched to a gene. Germline V gene lookup returns CDR1 SGDLS and CDR2 YYNGEE. CDR3 region: CASSLQTSGYTDTQYF. The DNA for the CDR3 is TGTGCCAGCAGCCTTCAAACTAGCGGGTACACAGATACGCAGTATTTT. The full variable domain, with the rest looked up from reference TRBV9 and TRBJ2-3, is DSGVTQTPKHLITATGQRVTLRCSPRSGDLSVYWYQQSLDQGLQFLIQYYNGEERAKGNILERFSAQQFPDLHSELNLSSLELGDSALYFCASSLQTSGYTDTQYFGPGTRLTVL.

This clonotype has more than one count but fewer than ten. The chain couples TRBV2 to TRBJ2-3; TRBD2 matches at 9 bases. Unmatched junction bases numbered 5, after V lost 5 bases and J lost 2 bases. Germline CDR1 is SNHLY and CDR2 is FYNNEI. This CDR3 region has 15 residues. The DNA of the CDR3 is TGTGCCAGCAGTTGGGTAGCGGGGGCCACAGATACGCAGTATTTT. It encodes CASSWVAGATDTQYF.

This clonotype was seen a handful of times. The genes are TRBV12-3 or TRBV12-4 and TRBJ2-7; no reliable D call. The V and J ends lost 7 bases and 7 bases respectively, with 17 bases between them. CDR3 length: 13 residues. In DNA form, the CDR3 reads TGTGCCAGCACCCCGAATACGGGTCGGGAGCAGTACTTC. It is translated as CASTPNTGREQYF.

This clonotype was observed many times. The genes are TRBV20-1 and TRBJ2-3; D remains ambiguous. The germline CDR1 and CDR2 sequences are DFQATT and SNEGSKA (reference sequence). The CDR3 has 14 residues. Trimming cost V 1 base and J 2 bases, with 10 bases left between them. The CDR3 sequence: CSARGVRATDTQYF. CDR3 DNA: TGCAGTGCTAGAGGTGTAAGGGCCACAGATACGCAGTATTTT.

CDR3 coding DNA: TGCGCCAGCAGCCAAGTCTCCGATCCCTTAGAGACCCAGTACTTC. This translates into CASSQVSDPLETQYF. This chain joins TRBV4-3 and TRBJ2-5, with D hard to call. From germline, CDR1 is LGHNA and CDR2 YSLEER. Between the trimmed V and J ends, which lost 1 base and 4 bases, there was a span of 13 bases. The CDR3 has 15 residues.

Here the CDR3 reads CASNPRPLQQETQYF. CDR3 DNA: TGTGCCAGCAACCCCCGCCCATTGCAACAAGAGACCCAGTACTTC. The chain recombines TRBV5-6 with TRBJ2-5; D uncertain. Germline CDR1 is SGHDT and CDR2 is YYEEEE. Between the trimmed V and J ends, which lost 6 bases and 2 bases, there was a span of 17 bases. The CDR3 has 15 residues.

This clonotype was seen at least ten times. The V call is TRBV10-3, the J call TRBJ2-7, with TRBD1 matching over 10 bases. Germline V CDR1 and CDR2: ENHRY, SYGVKD. V lost 10 bases, J lost 0 bases, and 12 bases stayed unmatched. This CDR3 has 16 amino acids. The CDR3 reads CATEDRDRGTSYEQYV. CDR3 DNA sequence: TGTGCCACCGAAGACCGGGACAGGGGAACCTCCTACGAGCAGTACGTC.

This clonotype was seen only a few times. The rearrangement uses TRBV10-2 and TRBJ2-3; 8 bases agree with TRBD2. Trimming at V came to 5 bases and at J to 4 bases, leaving 14 bases not matched to a gene. CDR3 length: 17 amino acids. Germline CDR1 reads WSHSY; CDR2 reads SAAADI. CDR3 sequence: CASSRGAGGYRSDTQYF. CDR3 sequence (DNA): TGCGCCAGCAGTCGTGGGGCGGGGGGTTATCGGTCAGATACGCAGTATTTT.

The chain has TRBV5-1 and TRBJ2-2; TRBD2 might be the D (5 bases). The CDR3 sequence is 14 residues long. The V end lost 3 bases, the J end lost 3 bases, and 9 bases lay between the germline ends. CDR1 and CDR2 (germline): SGHRS, YFSETQ. The DNA for the CDR3 is TGCGCCAGCAGCTCGGACTCGTACACCGGGGAGCTGTTTTTT. Its protein is CASSSDSYTGELFF.

This clonotype occurred many times. V usage is TRBV5-8 and J usage is TRBJ2-7, with TRBD1 matching 7 bases. The V gene's germline CDR1 is SGHTS and CDR2 YDEGEE. The CDR3 totals 14 residues. Trimming at V came to 7 bases and at J to 2 bases, leaving 9 bases not matched to a gene. Here the CDR3 DNA reads TGTGCCAGCGCCCATCCACAGGGGACCTACGAGCAGTACTTC. It is translated as CASAHPQGTYEQYF. The full variable domain, completed using reference TRBV5-8 and TRBJ2-7, is EAGVTQSPTHLIKTRGQQATLRCSPISGHTSVYWYQQALGLGLQFLLWYDEGEERNRGNFPPRFSGRQFPNYSSELNVNALELEDSALYLCASAHPQGTYEQYFGPGTRLTVT.

CDR3: CASATGNQETQYF. CDR3 DNA: TGTGCCAGCGCGACTGGGAATCAAGAGACCCAGTACTTC. This chain uses TRBV11-1 with TRBJ2-5, with D unclear. This CDR3 is built from 13 residues. The V end was cut by 8 bases, the J end by 2 bases, with 12 bases between. CDR1 is SGHAT and CDR2 is FQDESV in the germline V gene (reference sequence).

This clonotype came up a few times. This sequence joins TRBV5-6 and TRBJ2-5, with 11 bases fitting TRBD1. Trimming at V came to 5 bases and at J to 3 bases, leaving 3 bases not matched to a gene. The germline gives CDR1 SGHDT, CDR2 YYEEEE. The CDR3 length is 14 residues. The DNA of the CDR3 is TGTGCCAGCAGTTGGGACAGGGGGAAAGAGACCCAGTACTTC. Protein: CASSWDRGKETQYF.

The chain links TRBV28 to TRBJ2-3; D possibly matches TRBD1 or TRBD2 (5 bases each). The CDR3 totals 14 residues. With 4 bases removed from V and 1 base from J, the gap between germline ends came to 9 bases. Per germline, CDR1 MDHEN and CDR2 SYDVKM. CDR3 amino acids: CASSSGTRTDTQYF. As DNA, the CDR3 is TGTGCCAGCAGTTCCGGGACCCGCACAGATACGCAGTATTTT.

V and J are TRBV3-1 and TRBJ2-5, with D perhaps TRBD2 (5 bases). The V end was cut by 4 bases, the J end by 5 bases, with 14 bases between. The CDR3 loop spans 14 amino acids. Germline V gene data show CDR1 as LGHDT and CDR2 as YNNKEL (reference sequence). The CDR3 DNA sequence: TGTGCCAGCAGCCCCCCCGGGAAGGCGGAGACCCAGTACTTC. It codes for CASSPPGKAETQYF.

This clonotype was picked up many times. The chain is built from TRBV12-3 or TRBV12-4 and TRBJ2-7; 9 bases are shared with TRBD1. CDR3 length equals 14 residues. V shed 7 bases and J 2 bases; nucleotides not matched to a gene: 6. The CDR3 DNA reads as TGTGCCAGCACCCCGGGACAGGGCCCCTACGAGCAGTACTTC. Amino acid sequence: CASTPGQGPYEQYF.

This clonotype was counted a few times. The rearrangement links TRBV4-2 to TRBJ1-5; 7 bases map to TRBD1. Per germline, CDR1 LGHNA and CDR2 YNFKEQ. V dropped 1 base and J dropped 6; count of bases not matched to a gene: 0. The CDR3 covers 13 residues. As DNA, the CDR3 is TGTGCCAGCAGCCAAGGACAGGGTCAGCCCCAGCATTTT. Protein sequence: CASSQGQGQPQHF.

The V gene is TRBV5-1, the J gene TRBJ1-3; 7 nucleotides align to TRBD1. V shed 4 bases, J shed 3 bases, and the junction held 4 bases outside the gene matches. Germline V gene data show CDR1 as SGHRS and CDR2 as YFSETQ. The CDR3 loop spans 14 amino acids. This CDR3 is CASSSAGGGNTIYF. In DNA form, the CDR3 reads TGCGCCAGCAGCAGCGCAGGGGGTGGAAACACCATATATTTT.

In its sample, this clonotype was seen a few times. The chain links TRBV12-3 or TRBV12-4 to TRBJ1-1; 7 nucleotides align to TRBD1. This CDR3 spans 13 amino acids. V shed 7 bases, J shed 1 base, and the junction held 3 bases outside the gene matches. The chain's CDR3 is CASKGTENTEAFF. The CDR3 DNA sequence: TGTGCCAGCAAGGGGACAGAGAACACTGAAGCTTTCTTT.

The sample holds many counts of this clonotype. The chain links TRBV18 to TRBJ2-3, with D perhaps TRBD2 (6 bases). Trimming left V 3 bases short and J 2 bases short, with 12 bases between. CDR3 length: 15 amino acids. Germline loops: CDR1 KGHSH, CDR2 LQKENI. CDR3 residues: CASSPPGTYTDTQYF. CDR3 bases: TGTGCCAGCTCACCTCCGGGGACTTACACAGATACGCAGTATTTT.

This clonotype has more than one count but fewer than ten. V and J are TRBV6-2 or TRBV6-3 and TRBJ2-7; TRBD2 matches at 13 bases. Trimming cost V 10 bases and J 4 bases; bases outside gene matches: 7. The germline CDR1 and CDR2 sequences are MNHEY and SVGEGT. The CDR3 contains 14 residues. The CDR3 region has the DNA TGTGCCACTTCGGGACTAGCGGGGCTTTACGAGCAGTACGTC. Its translation: CATSGLAGLYEQYV.

This clonotype was recorded a few times. The chain joins TRBV19 to TRBJ2-1; 7 nucleotides match TRBD2. V trimming: 4 bases; J trimming: 2 bases; junction bases outside the gene matches: 2. CDR1 and CDR2 from the germline V gene are LNHDA and SQIVND (reference sequence). The CDR3 runs to 14 residues. CDR3 amino acids: CASSSGGTYNEQFF. Here the CDR3 DNA reads TGTGCCAGTAGTAGCGGGGGTACCTACAATGAGCAGTTCTTC.

This chain uses TRBV20-1 with TRBJ2-3, with 8 positions matching TRBD1. Germline assignment: CDR1 DFQATT and CDR2 SNEGSKA (reference sequence). The CDR3 extends over 15 amino acids. V was pared by 6 bases and J by 2 bases, with 10 bases of the junction left unmatched. CDR3 bases: TGCAGTGCGGGGCTAAGACAGGGGATCACAGATACGCAGTATTTT. Translation: CSAGLRQGITDTQYF.

V is TRBV9 and J is TRBJ2-1, with TRBD2 identical over 8 bases. V shed 2 bases, J shed 6 bases, and the junction held 7 bases outside the gene matches. Germline CDR1 and CDR2: SGDLS and YYNGEE. This CDR3 has 15 residues. CDR3 residues: CASSVGGGPVNEQFF. CDR3 DNA sequence: TGTGCCAGCAGCGTTGGCGGGGGGCCGGTCAATGAGCAGTTCTTC.

V usage is TRBV10-3 and J usage is TRBJ2-3; D is possibly TRBD1 (6 bases). V was trimmed by 0 bases and J by 4 bases, leaving 14 bases between them. CDR1 and CDR2 from the germline V gene are ENHRY and SYGVKD. The CDR3 contains 16 residues. CDR3 coding DNA: TGTGCCATCAGTGAGTCGTCCGGACAGTTCGCAGATACGCAGTATTTT. This gives the protein CAISESSGQFADTQYF.

There are a few counts of this clonotype. The J gene is TRBJ2-3, the V gene TRBV18; the D gene is possibly TRBD1 (6 bases). This CDR3 is built from 18 residues. Trimming shortened V by 3 bases and J by 0 bases, and 19 bases separated the two germline ends. CDR1 and CDR2 (germline): KGHSH, LQKENI. The CDR3 is CASSPLQSGARSTDTQYF. The CDR3 nucleotides are TGTGCCAGCTCACCTCTACAATCAGGGGCCCGTAGCACAGATACGCAGTATTTT.

This clonotype was seen a few times. The rearrangement links TRBV29-1 to TRBJ2-1, with unresolved D. This CDR3 is built from 13 residues. Trimming took 5 bases from V and 10 from J, leaving 18 bases between them. Germline CDR1 is SQVTM and CDR2 is ANQGSEA. For the CDR3, the DNA is TGCAGCGTTCTGAGACCGCTTACTTTAGAGCAGTTCTTC. It yields the protein CSVLRPLTLEQFF.

The rearrangement links TRBV9 to TRBJ2-3; D is unclear. Looked up from germline, CDR1 is SGDLS and CDR2 is YYNGEE. V lost 2 bases and J 0 bases, leaving 7 bases between the germline ends. The CDR3 runs to 14 residues. This CDR3 reads CASSVQASTDTQYF. The CDR3, as DNA: TGTGCCAGCAGCGTCCAGGCTAGCACAGATACGCAGTATTTT.